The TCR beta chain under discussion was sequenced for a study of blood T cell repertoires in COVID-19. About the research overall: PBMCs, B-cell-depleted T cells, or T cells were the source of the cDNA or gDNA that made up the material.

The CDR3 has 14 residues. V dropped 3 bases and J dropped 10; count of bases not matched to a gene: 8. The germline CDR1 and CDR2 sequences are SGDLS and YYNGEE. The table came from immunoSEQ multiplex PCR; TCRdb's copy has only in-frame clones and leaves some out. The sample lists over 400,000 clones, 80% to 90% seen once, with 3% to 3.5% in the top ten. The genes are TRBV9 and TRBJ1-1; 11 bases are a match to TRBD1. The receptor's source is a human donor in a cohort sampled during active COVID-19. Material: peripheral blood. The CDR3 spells CASSATGQGARAFF. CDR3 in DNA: TGTGCCAGCAGCGCTACCGGACAGGGGGCAAGAGCTTTCTTT.